This T cell receptor (beta chain) was identified in a study of blood T cell repertoires in COVID-19. On the study more broadly: The United States, Italy and Spain supplied acute and convalescent COVID-19 samples. Sources were T cells, B-cell-depleted T cells, or PBMCs; the material itself was cDNA or gDNA.

The germline V and J ends were trimmed by 5 bases and 8 bases, with 12 bases remaining between them. The CDR3 consists of 12 residues. Germline lookup yields CDR1 SGHTA and CDR2 FQGTGA. In the authors' methods: Quantification of nucleated cells was approximated via reference gene primer amplification. TCRdb's table, derived via immunoSEQ multiplex PCR, lists solely in-frame clones and lacks some. From that table come the V and J calls and clone size; the DNA was used to work out D and trimming. The sample holds about 220,000 clones, around four fifths seen once. The sequenced sample consisted of peripheral blood. The chain employs TRBV7-3 and TRBJ1-1, with a tentative D call TRBD1 (5 bases). The TCR originated in a man in his thirties or forties with active or convalescent COVID-19. The CDR3 DNA is TGTGCCAGCAGCAGAGACAGAAAAGAAGCTTTCTTT. As protein: CASSRDRKEAFF.